This T cell receptor beta chain was retrieved from a study of beta chain bispecific antibodies for T cell cancers. As for the study in general: The leukemia lines expressed TRBV12-3 (Jurkat) and TRBV5-5 (HPB-ALL). Whole-study findings and limits: The leukemia cells, rather than normal T cells, gave most of the targeted TRBV signal.

Either OKT3 anti-CD3 antibody or CD3/CD28 beads expanded T cells from blood mononuclear cells over roughly three days. The CDR3 contains 12 residues. Looked up from germline, CDR1 is SGHTA and CDR2 is FQGTGA. Trimming left V 3 bases short and J 6 bases short, with 5 bases between. This clonotype showed up many times. Its specificity is unknown. MiXCR was run by TCRdb on the 5' RACE reads, yielding one entry per CDR3 protein. The sample carries 8,400 or so distinct CDR3 sequences, roughly 2.4% recorded once. V gene TRBV7-3 combines with J gene TRBJ2-2; perhaps TRBD1 as D (5 bases). The clonotype was recovered from a human donor in good health. Some clones in this sample may be carry-over from other donors' samples. This specimen was T cells from a healthy donor cultured with Jurkat leukemia cells, taken from a culture containing an anti-CD19 bispecific antibody. The CDR3: CASSLGPGELFF. CDR3 in DNA: TGTGCCAGCAGCTTGGGGCCCGGGGAGCTGTTTTTT.